The next 11 T cell receptor beta chains were all read from a single sample in a study of blood T cell repertoires in COVID-19. Only in-frame clones appear in the TCRdb table, and some are missing; sequencing was by immunoSEQ multiplex PCR. The sample holds some 200,000 clones, just under 85% seen once. Source material: peripheral blood. Every receptor here comes from a man between 60 and 75 years old with COVID-19, enrolled during active disease.

V and J are TRBV19 and TRBJ2-2; 9 bases match TRBD1. The CDR3 totals 15 residues. CDR1 is LNHDA, CDR2 SQIVND, per germline (reference sequence). The V and J ends lost 3 bases and 1 base, in that order; junction bases with no gene match: 0. The CDR3 DNA follows: TGTGCCAGTAGTATGGGACAGGGGAACACCGGGGAGCTGTTTTTT. It encodes CASSMGQGNTGELFF.

This clone was counted many times. This chain links TRBV7-9 with TRBJ2-3, with D possibly TRBD2 on 6 matching bases. CDR1 and CDR2 from the germline V gene are SEHNR and FQNEAQ (reference sequence). V dropped 5 bases and J dropped 4 bases, with 16 bases sitting between them. The CDR3 is 15 residues long. This CDR3 is CASSTLGRRSDTQYF. DNA of the CDR3: TGTGCCAGCAGCACCCTCGGGAGAAGATCAGATACGCAGTATTTT.

The chain is built from TRBV10-3 and TRBJ2-3, with 11 bases aligning to TRBD1. With 3 bases clipped from V and 4 bases from J, the junction kept 6 bases outside the gene matches. Germline V gene sequence: CDR1 ENHRY, CDR2 SYGVKD. This CDR3 comprises 16 residues. As DNA, the CDR3 is TGTGCCATCAGTGACCCCGGACAGGGGGCATCAGATACGCAGTATTTT. Translated, it gives CAISDPGQGASDTQYF.

The rearrangement links TRBV7-2 to TRBJ1-1; D is undetermined. The CDR3 has 15 amino acids. Germline CDR1 reads SGHTA; CDR2 reads FQGNSA. The germline V and J ends were trimmed by 1 base and 1 base, with 10 bases remaining between them. The chain's CDR3 is CASSLVAGENTEAFF. The CDR3 DNA reads as TGTGCCAGCAGCTTAGTGGCAGGCGAGAACACTGAAGCTTTCTTT.

In its sample, this clone was seen a few times. This sequence joins TRBV27 and TRBJ1-1, with 11 bases that match TRBD1. Germline loops: CDR1 MNHEY, CDR2 SMNVEV (reference sequence). The CDR3 loop spans 14 amino acids. Unmatched junction bases numbered 3, after V lost 5 bases and J lost 4 bases. Written as DNA, the CDR3 is TGTGCCAGCAGTCCCGGACAGGGGGCCACTGAAGCTTTCTTT. Amino acid sequence: CASSPGQGATEAFF.

The V and J genes are TRBV7-2 and TRBJ2-1; D is unclear. The CDR3 is 12 residues long. Trimming stripped 5 bases from V and 10 bases from J, with 12 bases between. Germline lookup yields CDR1 SGHTA and CDR2 FQGNSA. CDR3 region: CASSPPRREQFF. CDR3 sequence (DNA): TGTGCCAGCAGCCCCCCTAGGCGGGAGCAGTTCTTC.

The chain employs TRBV5-6 and TRBJ1-2; the D gene is possibly TRBD1 (6 bases). Germline CDR1 reads SGHDT; CDR2 reads YYEEEE. The CDR3 consists of 13 residues. Trimming took off 4 bases at V and 5 bases at J, with 12 bases between the two ends. The DNA for the CDR3 is TGTGCCAGCAGCCGGGACACCGGGTATGGCTACACCTTC. Its translation is CASSRDTGYGYTF.

This chain connects TRBV15 to TRBJ2-6; possibly TRBD2 for D (5 bases). V lost 0 bases, J lost 0 bases, and 9 bases lay in between. Germline V gives CDR1 LNHNV, CDR2 YYDKDF (reference sequence). The CDR3 totals 17 residues. CDR3 nucleotide sequence: TGTGCCACCAGCAGAGATTCGGGGTACTCTGGGGCCAACGTCCTGACTTTC. Protein: CATSRDSGYSGANVLTF. The full variable domain, with the rest looked up from reference TRBV15 and TRBJ2-6, is DAMVIQNPRYQVTQFGKPVTLSCSQTLNHNVMYWYQQKSSQAPKLLFHYYDKDFNNEADTPDNFQSRRPNTSFCFLDIRSPGLGDTAMYLCATSRDSGYSGANVLTFGAGSRLTVL.

This chain connects TRBV5-1 to TRBJ1-5; D is undetermined. V dropped 4 bases and J dropped 5 bases, with 13 bases sitting between them. The CDR3 covers 14 residues. Germline assignment: CDR1 SGHRS and CDR2 YFSETQ. The CDR3 bases are TGCGCCAGCAGCAGCGGAGCTACGGATCAGCCCCAGCATTTT. As protein: CASSSGATDQPQHF.

The chain links TRBV2 to TRBJ2-4; D is unresolved. Trimming shortened V by 8 bases and J by 0 bases, and 20 bases separated the two germline ends. The CDR3 contains 17 residues. The germline gives CDR1 SNHLY, CDR2 FYNNEI. The CDR3 spells CASSPLELILAKNIQYF. The CDR3 region has the DNA TGTGCCAGCTCTCCCCTCGAACTAATCTTAGCCAAAAACATTCAGTACTTC.

The chain employs TRBV2 and TRBJ1-2, with 8 bases lining up with TRBD1. The germline gives CDR1 SNHLY, CDR2 FYNNEI. The CDR3 covers 14 residues. J lost 4 bases, V lost 4 bases, and 5 bases had no gene match. CDR3 coding DNA: TGTGCCAGCAGTGTGCAGGGGGCGAGCTATGGCTACACCTTC. Its translation is CASSVQGASYGYTF.